Below are 27 T cell receptor beta chains sequenced from a single sample in a study of shared clonotypes between healthy human individuals. Sequenced by immunoSEQ multiplex PCR; TCRdb stores in-frame clones only, minus some. Among about 380,000 clones, about 96% were seen once, and the ten largest hold about 0.32%. Sequenced: memory CD8+ T cells sorted from blood. Sample subset: CD45RO+ cells pooled with CCR7-negative TemRA cells. Receptors were obtained from a man aged 30-40 years in good health.

This clone was detected only once. At the DNA level, this CDR3 is encoded by other sequences in the same sample as well. The CDR3 loop is CASSEQGGNEQFF. CDR3 bases: TGTGCCAGCAGTGAACAGGGTGGCAATGAGCAGTTCTTC. The chain uses TRBV6-1 and TRBJ2-1, with TRBD1 as a possible D gene (5 bases). From germline, CDR1 is MNHNS and CDR2 SASEGT. Between the trimmed V and J ends, which lost 2 bases and 6 bases, there was a span of 8 bases. This CDR3 has 13 residues.

The V and J genes are TRBV28 and TRBJ2-1; possible D gene TRBD1, 6 bases. The CDR3 loop spans 11 amino acids. V shed 7 bases and J shed 10 bases, with 11 bases lying between them. In germline, CDR1 is MDHEN, CDR2 SYDVKM. CDR3 sequence reads: CASTLGGEQFF. CDR3 DNA sequence: TGTGCCAGCACCCTAGGGGGAGAGCAGTTCTTC.

This chain links TRBV28 with TRBJ1-5, with 9 bases fitting TRBD1. Germline V gene lookup returns CDR1 MDHEN and CDR2 SYDVKM. The CDR3 is 14 amino acids. V lost 2 bases and J lost 6; bases outside the gene matches: 2. Here the CDR3 reads CASSLMDRGQPQHF. The DNA for the CDR3 is TGTGCCAGCAGTTTAATGGACAGGGGTCAGCCCCAGCATTTT.

The V call is TRBV7-3, the J call TRBJ2-1, with 7 nucleotides matching TRBD2. The CDR3 is 17 residues long. Trimming cost V 1 base and J 9 bases; bases outside gene matches: 15. CDR1 SGHTA and CDR2 FQGTGA come from the germline V gene. The chain's CDR3 is CASSLRSAGASWGEQFF. The CDR3 region has the DNA TGTGCCAGCAGCTTAAGGTCGGCGGGAGCTTCGTGGGGTGAGCAGTTCTTC.

The chain employs TRBV27 and TRBJ2-1; 10 bases match TRBD2. This CDR3 spans 14 amino acids. V shed 7 bases, J shed 9 bases, and the junction held 9 bases outside the gene matches. Germline V CDR1 and CDR2: MNHEY, SMNVEV (reference sequence). Here the CDR3 DNA reads TGTGCCAGCACCCTAGCGGGAGATTTGGGTGAGCAGTTCTTC. Protein sequence: CASTLAGDLGEQFF.

The chain employs TRBV25-1 and TRBJ2-1, with TRBD1 matching over 8 bases. The CDR3 runs 11 residues. Germline CDR1 MGHDK, CDR2 SYGVNS. After removal of 3 bases from V and 14 bases from J, the junction contained 3 bases not matched to a gene. The CDR3 bases are TGTGCCAGCAGTGACAGGGGGCGGGAGTTCTTC. Amino acids: CASSDRGREFF.

The rearrangement joins TRBV10-3 to TRBJ2-3; no clear D gene. This CDR3 is built from 12 residues. Trimming stripped 2 bases from V and 5 bases from J, with 5 bases between. Looked up from germline, CDR1 is ENHRY and CDR2 is SYGVKD. CDR3 protein: CAISEGVDTQYF. Here the CDR3 DNA reads TGTGCCATCAGTGAGGGGGTAGATACGCAGTATTTT.

The chain combines TRBV29-1 with TRBJ1-3; D is unclear. The V end was cut by 5 bases, the J end by 0 bases, with 5 bases between. The CDR3 runs 12 residues. Germline lookup yields CDR1 SQVTM and CDR2 ANQGSEA. CDR3 sequence reads: CSVLYSGNTIYF. The CDR3 coding sequence is TGCAGCGTTTTGTACTCTGGAAACACCATATATTTT.

The chain is built from TRBV7-8 and TRBJ2-1; D uncertain. The germline CDR1 and CDR2 sequences are SGHVS and FQNEAQ. This CDR3 has 15 amino acids. Trimming cost V 7 bases and J 0 bases, with 13 bases left between them. This CDR3 is CASTPGLSSYNEQFF. Here the CDR3 DNA reads TGTGCCAGCACCCCGGGCCTCTCCTCCTACAATGAGCAGTTCTTC.

This chain connects TRBV30 to TRBJ1-2; 7 bases match TRBD1. Germline-derived CDR1 and CDR2 are GTSNPN and SVGIG (reference sequence). V shed 2 bases, J shed 9 bases, and the junction held 3 bases outside the gene matches. CDR3 length: 11 amino acids. CDR3 sequence: CAWSTGVSYTF. The CDR3 nucleotides are TGTGCCTGGAGTACAGGGGTGAGCTACACCTTC. The full variable domain, with the rest looked up from reference TRBV30 and TRBJ1-2, is SQTIHQWPATLVQPVGSPLSLECTVEGTSNPNLYWYRQAAGRGLQLLFYSVGIGQISSEVPQNLSASRPQDRQFILSSKKLLLSDSGFYLCAWSTGVSYTFGSGTRLTVV.

For the CDR3, the DNA is TGTGCCAGCACCCCGGGACAAAACTACGAGCAGTACTTC. Translating it yields CASTPGQNYEQYF. This rearrangement joins TRBV7-9 to TRBJ2-7; possible D gene TRBD1, 6 bases. V was pared by 7 bases and J by 3 bases, with 13 bases between. This CDR3 contains 13 residues. CDR1 is SEHNR and CDR2 is FQNEAQ in the germline V gene (reference sequence).

This chain uses TRBV19 with TRBJ2-3; 10 bases map to TRBD2. Germline CDR1 LNHDA, CDR2 SQIVND (reference sequence). The CDR3 length is 17 residues. V lost 4 bases to trimming and J lost 2 bases; unmatched junction nucleotides: 9. The CDR3 DNA follows: TGTGCCAGTAGTACAGCCGGACTAGCGGAGAACACAGATACGCAGTATTTT. It translates to CASSTAGLAENTDTQYF. Filled out from reference TRBV19 and TRBJ2-3, the complete variable domain reads DGGITQSPKYLFRKEGQNVTLSCEQNLNHDAMYWYRQDPGQGLRLIYYSQIVNDFQKGDIAEGYSVSREKKESFPLTVTSAQKNPTAFYLCASSTAGLAENTDTQYFGPGTRLTVL.

The V and J genes are TRBV4-2 and TRBJ2-3; TRBD2 matches 7 bases. V lost 1 base, J lost 0 bases, and 1 base stayed unmatched. The germline gives CDR1 LGHNA, CDR2 YNFKEQ. The CDR3 is made up of 15 amino acids. CDR3 bases: TGTGCCAGCAGCCAAGGGGGGGGAAGCACAGATACGCAGTATTTT. Protein: CASSQGGGSTDTQYF.

J is TRBJ2-1 and V is TRBV30; 8 bases match TRBD2. After removal of 0 bases from V and 6 bases from J, the junction contained 4 bases not matched to a gene. CDR1 and CDR2 (germline): GTSNPN, SVGIG (reference sequence). The CDR3 loop spans 14 amino acids. CDR3 region: CAWSVSGGGNEQFF. For the CDR3, the DNA is TGTGCCTGGAGTGTAAGCGGGGGAGGCAATGAGCAGTTCTTC.

The sample holds one count of this clone. The genes are TRBV30 and TRBJ1-5, with a possible D match to TRBD1 (6 bases). This CDR3 comprises 17 residues. CDR1 is GTSNPN and CDR2 is SVGIG in the germline V gene (reference sequence). The V and J ends lost 2 bases and 0 bases respectively, with 17 bases between them. The CDR3 nucleotides read TGTGCCTGGAGTTTGTACAGGGTGCTATATAGCAATCAGCCCCAGCATTTT. The encoded protein is CAWSLYRVLYSNQPQHF.

The V gene is TRBV7-9, the J gene TRBJ2-5; D uncertain. The CDR3 covers 12 residues. Trimming took off 3 bases at V and 0 bases at J, with 2 bases between the two ends. Per the germline V gene, CDR1 is SEHNR and CDR2 is FQNEAQ (reference sequence). The CDR3 reads CASSLDQETQYF. Written as DNA, the CDR3 is TGTGCCAGCAGCTTGGACCAAGAGACCCAGTACTTC.

This chain joins TRBV5-6 and TRBJ2-3, with D possibly TRBD2 on 5 matching bases. The CDR3 runs to 16 residues. Germline V CDR1 and CDR2: SGHDT, YYEEEE. V was pared by 4 bases and J by 5 bases, with 20 bases between. The CDR3 loop reads CASSLIGSLMGDTQYF. In DNA, the CDR3 is TGTGCCAGCAGCCTAATAGGGAGTTTGATGGGAGATACGCAGTATTTT.

The chain has TRBV6-1 and TRBJ1-4; 7 bases match TRBD1. The trim removed 4 bases at V and 5 bases at J, leaving 7 bases unmatched. Germline V gene data show CDR1 as MNHNS and CDR2 as SASEGT. This CDR3 spans 15 amino acids. CDR3 in DNA: TGTGCCAGCAGTGGTTTCGGGACAGTCAATGAAAAACTGTTTTTT. It encodes CASSGFGTVNEKLFF.

The gene calls are TRBV4-1 and TRBJ2-1; the D gene is possibly TRBD2 (6 bases). V shed 5 bases and J shed 5 bases, with 13 bases lying between them. CDR3 size: 14 residues. The V gene's germline CDR1 is MGHRA and CDR2 YSYEKL. Here the CDR3 reads CASSKGLLNNEQFF. DNA for the CDR3: TGCGCCAGCAGCAAAGGACTACTCAACAATGAGCAGTTCTTC.

This chain joins TRBV15 and TRBJ2-3; D gene ambiguous. Germline V gene data show CDR1 as LNHNV and CDR2 as YYDKDF (reference sequence). Trimming removed 6 bases at V and 5 bases at J, with 12 bases between. The CDR3 has 13 residues. CDR3 DNA: TGTGCCACCAGTTACTACAAGGGAGATACGCAGTATTTT. Protein: CATSYYKGDTQYF.

The CDR3 sequence: CASSVRQGGQETQYF. The CDR3 bases are TGTGCCAGCAGTGTTAGGCAGGGTGGACAAGAGACCCAGTACTTC. This rearrangement joins TRBV6-1 to TRBJ2-5; a weak D match, TRBD1 (5 bases). Trimming left V 4 bases short and J 2 bases short, with 14 bases between. CDR1 and CDR2 (germline): MNHNS, SASEGT. The CDR3 sequence is 15 residues long.

The chain uses TRBV6-1 and TRBJ1-5, with D uncertain. V was trimmed by 5 bases and J by 1 base, leaving 9 bases between them. This CDR3 contains 14 residues. Germline assignment: CDR1 MNHNS and CDR2 SASEGT. The CDR3 loop is CASSRRASNQPQHF. The CDR3 DNA reads TGTGCCAGCAGTCGCCGGGCCAGCAATCAGCCCCAGCATTTT.

V usage is TRBV20-1 and J usage is TRBJ2-1; D is tentatively TRBD1 or TRBD2 (5 bases each). Germline V gives CDR1 DFQATT, CDR2 SNEGSKA (reference sequence). The CDR3 spans 11 residues. Trimming removed 5 bases from V and 9 bases from J, with 11 bases in between. The CDR3 DNA reads TGCAGTGCTTCTACTAGGGGTGAGCAGTTCTTC. Protein sequence: CSASTRGEQFF.

The CDR3 spells CASSVGTGGTDTQYF. DNA for the CDR3: TGTGCCAGCAGTGTCGGGACAGGGGGCACAGATACGCAGTATTTT. The chain links TRBV6-1 to TRBJ2-3, with 10 nucleotides matching TRBD1. CDR3 size: 15 residues. Germline V gene data show CDR1 as MNHNS and CDR2 as SASEGT. After removal of 4 bases from V and 1 base from J, the junction contained 2 bases not matched to a gene.

The V call is TRBV5-1, the J call TRBJ2-7, with 15 nucleotides matching TRBD2. CDR1 and CDR2 from the germline V gene are SGHRS and YFSETQ. J was trimmed by 1 base and V by 4 bases; bases with no gene match: 6. This CDR3 contains 17 residues. The chain's CDR3 is CASSPGTSGRPSYEQYF. For the CDR3, the DNA is TGCGCCAGCAGCCCGGGGACTAGCGGGAGGCCTTCCTACGAGCAGTACTTC.

V is TRBV2 and J is TRBJ1-5; unclear D gene. The CDR3 is 15 amino acids. Trimming left V 5 bases short and J 0 bases short, with 11 bases between. CDR1 and CDR2 from the germline V gene are SNHLY and FYNNEI. CDR3 sequence (DNA): TGTGCCAGCAGTAAGACTCTATATAGCAATCAGCCCCAGCATTTT. Protein: CASSKTLYSNQPQHF.

This sequence joins TRBV28 and TRBJ2-4; 11 bases are shared with TRBD2. Germline lookup yields CDR1 MDHEN and CDR2 SYDVKM. V gave up 6 bases and J gave up 3 bases; unmatched junction bases: 7. The CDR3 extends over 16 amino acids. DNA of the CDR3: TGTGCCAGCAGCCCTACACTAGCGGGAGTCAAAAACATTCAGTACTTC. The encoded protein is CASSPTLAGVKNIQYF.